Sequencing of this T cell receptor beta chain was carried out in a study of OX40 agonist ivuxolimab in advanced cancers. Regarding the research as a whole: The costimulatory receptor OX40 (CD134) was targeted by ivuxolimab, a fully human IgG2 agonistic monoclonal antibody. Intravenous ivuxolimab was administered to patients every 2 weeks at six dose levels: 0.01, 0.1, 0.3, 1.5, 3 and 10 mg/kg. Of the approximately 54 dose-escalation patients, hepatocellular carcinoma was present in some 19, melanoma in around 15, renal cell carcinoma in 9 and head and neck cancer in 9. In the dose-escalation cohort, 82.7% of patients were male, and the mean age was approximately 55 years, with a range of 23 to 79. Prior anti-PD-1, anti-PD-L1 or anti-CTLA-4 therapy was permitted, and checkpoint inhibitors had been received by 30% to 40% of dose-escalation patients. Three dose-escalation patients achieved partial responses, one with hepatocellular carcinoma and two with cutaneous melanoma. The purpose of peripheral TCRbeta sequencing was to test whether ivuxolimab changed TCR sequence diversity and led to clonal T-cell expansion. The monotherapy dose-escalation portion (N = 52 patients) of the phase I ivuxolimab trial is reported in the paper.

Genomic DNA was isolated from the sorted cells so that the TCRbeta CDR3 region could be sequenced. The immunoSEQ Assay was used to sequence the TCRbeta CDR3 regions. The source is immuneACCESS, and TCRdb retained only in-frame sequences with V and J called. Part of the clones is not carried over; for the studies checked, unresolved V genes explain less than half of this, and the remainder is unexplained. The sample data list approximately 92,000 clones, and 94% of these were observed just once. The top ten clones comprise around 0.17% of the sample. The paper's findings and limits, for the study overall: At doses of 0.1 to 3.0 mg/kg, clonal expansion of both CD4+ and CD8+ blood T cells was observed from baseline to week 6. After ivuxolimab, expanded clones were on average more numerous among CD8+ T cells than among CD4+ T cells. Low levels of normalized T-cell clonal expansion were also seen in some nonresponding patients. The antigen specificity of the clonally expanded peripheral T cells was not determined. Partial responders in the 0.1-3.0 mg/kg groups had among the lowest normalized peripheral clonal expansion, especially among CD8+ T cells.

The trial excluded patients who had a history of autoimmune disease or who were on systemic immunosuppression. Peripheral blood for TCR sequencing was collected from all dose cohorts at baseline, on cycle 4 day 1, and on cycle 7 day 1. Samples were obtained from an open-label, multicenter, first-in-human phase I dose-escalation trial of ivuxolimab. The trial enrolled adults with locally advanced or metastatic head and neck squamous cell, hepatocellular, melanoma or renal cell carcinoma. Before TCR sequencing, CD4+ T cells and CD8+ T cells from peripheral blood were sorted into separate populations. This clone appeared once. The clone's antigen remains unknown. No much larger clone exists at a distance of one base, and base qualities are not known. The CDR3 runs 15 amino acids, cysteine and phenylalanine included. Only the CDR3 part of the read is kept: 45 bases, read in frame from the first base.

Source: CD4+ or CD8+ T cells sorted from blood, taken in a trial of the OX40 agonist ivuxolimab. The sequence joins TRBV7-5 to TRBJ2-7; whether TRBD2, the table's D call, matches the DNA was not checked. TRBV7-5 is given as a pseudogene. The receptor was derived from an adult with an advanced solid tumor such as melanoma, head and neck, liver or kidney cancer. The CDR3: CARSSPDRGSYEQYF. In nucleotides, the sequence is TGTGCCAGAAGCTCCCCAGACCGCGGCTCCTACGAGCAGTACTTC.